This TCR beta chain was sequenced for a study of T cell changes during pregnancy in multiple sclerosis (dated by TCRdb to the late 2010s). At the level of the whole study: In women with multiple sclerosis, the researchers looked at how the T cell repertoire shifted as pregnancy progressed.

To prepare the library, the immunoSEQ multiplex PCR assay was applied. TCRdb carries this immuneACCESS record with in-frame sequences only. Its versions omit some clonotypes, under half of them owing to an unresolved V gene in the studies checked, with the rest unexplained. The sample includes about 31,000 clones, with 70% to 90% observed a single time. The top ten clonotypes cover 5.5% to 8% of the sample. A remark on this clone: Its antigen remains unidentified. One base away there is no much larger clone; base qualities are not given.

Trimming removed 4 bases from V and 0 bases from J; the gene matches leave 8 bases unexplained. The CDR3 has 17 amino acids, counting the end cysteine and phenylalanine. Only the CDR3 DNA stays, 51 bases, in frame from base 1. Sequences SGHRS (CDR1) and YFSETQ (CDR2) are obtained from the germline V gene. This sequence was found in a female donor with multiple sclerosis, enrolled in a pregnancy study. The sequences come from CD8+ T cells from peripheral blood mononuclear cells, collected in the second trimester of pregnancy. Here the chain combines TRBV5-1 and TRBJ2-1; TRBD1 aligns with 9 central bases. The CDR3 sequence is CASSAGQGAFSYNEQFF. In nucleotide form, the sequence is TGCGCCAGCAGCGCGGGACAGGGTGCCTTCTCCTACAATGAGCAGTTCTTC.